These T cell receptor beta chains were read from a single sample in a study of shared clonotypes between healthy human individuals. The data were produced by immunoSEQ multiplex PCR, yet TCRdb's version contains in-frame clones alone and is incomplete. The table includes about 800,000 clones, 96% detected once. The sequenced material came from naive CD8+ T cells sorted from blood. These receptors originate from a man in his thirties or forties in good health. Each CDR3 is given with its conserved first and last residue. The D gene is left open where the match is weak. Some rows mark clone size as missing; the rest say once, few, many or name a class of expanded clone.

TRBJ2-1 | TRBV13 | - | - | CASSSDGYHSFF | TGTGCCAGCAGCTCTGACGGTTACCATTCGTTCTTC
TRBJ1-5 | TRBV28 | - | - | CASSPTEGTLNQPQHF | TGTGCCAGCAGTCCAACTGAGGGGACCCTCAATCAGCCCCAGCATTTT
TRBJ2-7 | TRBV19 | - | TRBD2 | CASSFFLAGVYEQYF | TGTGCCAGTAGTTTCTTCCTAGCGGGAGTCTACGAGCAGTACTTC
TRBJ2-7 | TRBV2 | - | TRBD1 | CAAGTEHLRPTYEQYF | TGTGCAGCCGGGACAGAACATCTACGTCCGACCTACGAGCAGTACTTC
TRBJ2-3 | TRBV29-1 | - | - | CSVVLDTGTDTQYF | TGCAGCGTTGTCCTAGATACAGGCACAGATACGCAGTATTTT
TRBJ2-7 | TRBV7-2 | - | - | CASSLNTPHEQYF | TGTGCCAGCAGCTTAAACACGCCACACGAGCAGTACTTC
TRBJ2-5 | TRBV7-6 | - | TRBD2 | CASSLGAGGDQYF | TGTGCCAGCAGCTTAGGGGCGGGAGGGGACCAGTACTTC
TRBJ2-1 | TRBV15 | - | - | CATSRVAEGYNEQFF | TGTGCCACCAGCAGAGTTGCGGAGGGTTACAATGAGCAGTTCTTC
TRBJ1-5 | TRBV27 | - | TRBD1 | CASWTGDQPQHF | TGTGCCAGCTGGACAGGAGATCAGCCCCAGCATTTT
TRBJ2-7 | TRBV27 | - | TRBD2 | CASSLSGSGSYEQYF | TGTGCCAGCAGTTTATCGGGTAGCGGGAGCTACGAGCAGTACTTC
TRBJ2-3 | TRBV5-4 | - | TRBD2 | CASSFTSGPPDTQYF | TGTGCCAGCAGCTTTACTAGCGGGCCTCCAGATACGCAGTATTTT
TRBJ1-5 | TRBV18 | once | TRBD1 | CASSGLQGASNQPQHF | TGTGCCAGCTCAGGGCTACAGGGGGCTAGCAATCAGCCCCAGCATTTT
TRBJ2-2 | TRBV19 | - | TRBD2 | CASSIRAGAGELFF | TGTGCCAGTAGTATACGGGCGGGGGCCGGGGAGCTGTTTTTT
TRBJ2-7 | TRBV6-1 | - | TRBD2 | CASWGGPVYEQYF | TGTGCCAGTTGGGGAGGGCCGGTGTACGAGCAGTACTTC
TRBJ2-1 | TRBV5-8 | - | TRBD2 | CASSWGLAGNNEQFF | TGTGCCAGCAGCTGGGGACTAGCGGGCAACAATGAGCAGTTCTTC
TRBJ1-2 | TRBV27 | - | - | CASSFRGGNGYTF | TGTGCCAGCAGTTTTAGGGGAGGGAATGGCTACACCTTC
TRBJ2-7 | TRBV7-9 | - | TRBD1 | CASSSPGTGGFSGSEYF | TGTGCCAGCAGCTCCCCCGGGACAGGGGGTTTTAGCGGGAGTGAGTACTTC
TRBJ1-4 | TRBV6-6 | - | - | CASSVANEKLFF | TGTGCCAGCAGCGTGGCGAATGAAAAACTGTTTTTT
TRBJ2-7 | TRBV6-5 | - | TRBD1 | CASSYRQGAGEQYF | TGTGCCAGCAGTTACCGACAGGGGGCTGGGGAGCAGTACTTC
TRBJ2-5 | TRBV10-3 | once | TRBD2 | CAIRDRDSGMRETQYF | TGTGCCATCAGGGACCGCGATAGCGGGATGAGAGAGACCCAGTACTTC
TRBJ2-3 | TRBV5-1 | - | TRBD2 | CASSLLSLAGTTDTQYF | TGCGCCAGCAGCCTACTCTCCTTAGCGGGCACCACAGATACGCAGTATTTT
TRBJ1-5 | TRBV27 | - | - | CASSFLGGNQPQHF | TGTGCCAGCAGTTTCCTCGGGGGCAATCAGCCCCAGCATTTT
TRBJ2-7 | TRBV27 | - | - | CASSLSARLEVYEQYF | TGTGCCAGCAGTCTGTCAGCCCGCCTAGAGGTCTACGAGCAGTACTTC
TRBJ2-3 | TRBV19 | - | - | CASSLGGASTDTQYF | TGTGCCAGTAGCCTGGGGGGGGCCAGCACAGATACGCAGTATTTT
TRBJ2-1 | TRBV7-9 | - | - | CASSFSPGEQFF | TGTGCCAGCAGCTTTTCACCTGGTGAACAGTTCTTC
TRBJ2-2 | TRBV13 | - | - | CASSFLPGELFF | TGTGCCAGCAGCTTTTTGCCCGGGGAGCTGTTTTTT
TRBJ2-3 | TRBV29-1 | - | TRBD2 | CSVDSYPGTSGRSPGTDTQYF | TGCAGCGTTGATTCCTATCCCGGGACTAGCGGGAGATCTCCTGGCACAGATACGCAGTATTTT
TRBJ2-3 | TRBV2 | - | - | CASSVGVTGTDTQYF | TGTGCCAGCAGTGTAGGTGTAACCGGCACAGATACGCAGTATTTT
TRBJ1-3 | TRBV30 | - | TRBD1 | CAWRFEQGASSGNTIYF | TGTGCCTGGAGGTTTGAACAGGGGGCAAGCTCTGGAAACACCATATATTTT
TRBJ1-2 | TRBV28 | - | - | CASSPIQGIYGYTF | TGTGCCAGCAGTCCTATCCAGGGCATCTATGGCTACACCTTC
TRBJ2-1 | TRBV9 | - | - | CASSVDPAVGYNEQFF | TGTGCCAGCAGCGTAGACCCCGCGGTAGGCTACAATGAGCAGTTCTTC
TRBJ2-7 | TRBV11-2 | - | - | CASSLFSLSGDHEQYF | TGTGCCAGCAGCTTATTTTCCTTGTCAGGGGACCACGAGCAGTACTTC
TRBJ1-2 | TRBV7-9 | once | TRBD1 | CASSLADRGQGYTF | TGTGCCAGCAGCTTAGCGGACAGGGGGCAAGGCTACACCTTC
TRBJ2-3 | TRBV7-9 | once | - | CASSPISTDTQYF | TGTGCCAGCAGCCCAATCAGCACAGATACGCAGTATTTT
TRBJ1-1 | TRBV10-1 | - | - | CASSARKPEAFF | TGCGCCAGCAGTGCCCGGAAGCCGGAAGCTTTCTTT
TRBJ2-7 | TRBV28 | - | TRBD1 | CASVQGADYEQYF | TGTGCCAGCGTACAGGGGGCCGACTACGAGCAGTACTTC
TRBJ1-1 | TRBV6-5 | - | - | CASRRNTEAFF | TGTGCCAGCAGACGTAACACTGAAGCTTTCTTT
TRBJ2-7 | TRBV15 | - | - | CATSRDRGRTSYEQYF | TGTGCCACCAGCAGAGATCGTGGCCGTACCTCCTACGAGCAGTACTTC
TRBJ2-7 | TRBV27 | - | TRBD1 | CASSVTTQGAWGGQYF | TGTGCCAGCAGTGTAACCACCCAGGGGGCTTGGGGTGGGCAGTACTTC
TRBJ2-3 | TRBV6-4 | - | - | CASSALAGTDTQYF | TGTGCCAGCAGTGCTCTCGCCGGCACAGATACGCAGTATTTT
TRBJ2-1 | TRBV27 | - | TRBD1 | CASSSNTGTAYNEQFF | TGTGCCAGCAGTTCCAACACCGGGACAGCCTACAATGAGCAGTTCTTC
TRBJ2-7 | TRBV27 | once | TRBD2 | CASSLTRQRGEQYF | TGTGCCAGCAGTTTGACGAGGCAGCGGGGGGAGCAGTACTTC
TRBJ1-5 | TRBV11-2 | few | TRBD1 | CASSLGQGGQPQHF | TGTGCCAGCAGCCTAGGACAGGGCGGTCAGCCCCAGCATTTT
TRBJ2-5 | TRBV11-2 | - | TRBD2 | CASTGEREPSQTQYF | TGTGCCAGCACCGGCGAGCGGGAGCCTTCGCAGACCCAGTACTTC
TRBJ2-7 | TRBV29-1 | - | TRBD2 | CSVEAVTSGSYEQYF | TGCAGCGTTGAGGCCGTGACTAGCGGCTCCTACGAGCAGTACTTC
TRBJ1-1 | TRBV7-2 | - | - | CASRERGSYTEAFF | TGTGCCAGCAGAGAAAGGGGGAGTTACACTGAAGCTTTCTTT
TRBJ2-1 | TRBV9 | - | - | CASSDQGRGDNEQFF | TGTGCCAGCAGCGATCAGGGGCGTGGAGACAATGAGCAGTTCTTC
TRBJ2-7 | TRBV7-9 | - | - | CASSLDGSEQYF | TGTGCCAGCAGCTTAGACGGCAGCGAGCAGTACTTC
TRBJ2-7 | TRBV11-1 | - | - | CASSLGLHYEQYF | TGTGCCAGCAGCTTGGGCCTTCATTACGAGCAGTACTTC
TRBJ2-7 | TRBV13 | - | TRBD2 | CASRPRLAGPYEQYF | TGTGCCAGCAGGCCCAGACTAGCGGGCCCCTACGAGCAGTACTTC
TRBJ2-1 | TRBV7-3 | - | TRBD1 | CASSPEQGLLNEQFF | TGTGCCAGCAGTCCCGAACAGGGGCTTCTCAATGAGCAGTTCTTC
TRBJ2-2 | TRBV9 | once | - | CASSVGGTGELFF | TGTGCCAGCAGCGTAGGGGGTACCGGGGAGCTGTTTTTT